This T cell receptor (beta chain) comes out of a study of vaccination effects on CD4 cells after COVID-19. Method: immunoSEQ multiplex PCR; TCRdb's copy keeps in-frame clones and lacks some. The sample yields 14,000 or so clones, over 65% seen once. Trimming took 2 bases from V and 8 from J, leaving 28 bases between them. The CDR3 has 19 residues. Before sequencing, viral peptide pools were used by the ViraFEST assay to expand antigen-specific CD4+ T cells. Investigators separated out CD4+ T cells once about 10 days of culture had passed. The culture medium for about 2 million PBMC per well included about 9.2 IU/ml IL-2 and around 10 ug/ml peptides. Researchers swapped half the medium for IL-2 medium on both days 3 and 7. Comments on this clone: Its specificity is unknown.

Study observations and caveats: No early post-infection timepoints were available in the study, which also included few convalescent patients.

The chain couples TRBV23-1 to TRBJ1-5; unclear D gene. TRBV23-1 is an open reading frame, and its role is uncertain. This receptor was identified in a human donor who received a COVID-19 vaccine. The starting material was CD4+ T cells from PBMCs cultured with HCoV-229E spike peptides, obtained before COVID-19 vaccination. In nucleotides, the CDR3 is TGCGCCAGCAGTCAAGAAGTGACCCCCCCTGACACTCTTAAGGAGCCCCAGCATTTT. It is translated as CASSQEVTPPDTLKEPQHF.